This T cell receptor beta chain appears in the sequencing data of a study of early T cells in non-severe SARS-CoV-2 infection. Whole-study context: Whole-blood bulk RNA, unsorted, was sequenced, and chains were unpaired.

Unique molecular identifiers were added to individual cDNA molecules. In TCRdb, the 5' RACE reads were re-called with MiXCR into one record per CDR3 protein. The table has 60,000 to 75,000 distinct CDR3 sequences, roughly 12% seen once. The sequence came from an adult who was a healthcare worker with PCR-confirmed SARS-CoV-2 infection or an uninfected control (not recorded which). The material was whole blood, obtained at baseline.

The DNA of the CDR3 is TGCAGTGCTAGCCCGGGACTAGCGTTCTACGAGCAGTACTTC. Translated, it gives CSASPGLAFYEQYF. The chain couples TRBV20-1 to TRBJ2-7; 10 bases align to TRBD2. The CDR3 contains 14 residues. Looked up from germline, CDR1 is DFQATT and CDR2 is SNEGSKA (reference sequence). After removal of 3 bases from V and 3 bases from J, the junction contained 5 bases not matched to a gene.